The 18 T cell receptor beta chains below were found in one sample sequenced in a study of T cell changes during pregnancy in multiple sclerosis. Data came from immunoSEQ multiplex PCR; TCRdb stores just in-frame clones and leaves some out. Among around 74,000 clones, 80% to 90% were seen once, and the ten largest hold approximately 3.4%. Sample: peripheral blood, taken before pregnancy. These receptors all come from a female donor with multiple sclerosis, enrolled in a pregnancy study.

The chain is built from TRBV4-2 and TRBJ2-2, with a weak D call TRBD1 (6 bases). Germline loops: CDR1 LGHNA, CDR2 YNFKEQ. The length of the CDR3 is 17 residues. Trimming left V 4 bases short and J 7 bases short, with 22 bases between. CDR3 coding DNA: TGTGCCAGCAGCCCCGAGTATATTGGGGGCTTGAGCGGGGAGCTGTTTTTT. Translating gives CASSPEYIGGLSGELFF.

The CDR3 protein is CASSLRILRTRQNTEAFF. DNA of the CDR3: TGTGCCAGCAGCTTACGAATCTTACGGACAAGACAGAACACTGAAGCTTTCTTT. The chain couples TRBV7-9 to TRBJ1-1; D is perhaps TRBD1 (5 bases). Trimming cost V 2 bases and J 1 base, with 20 bases left between them. Germline values: CDR1 SEHNR, CDR2 FQNEAQ (reference sequence). The CDR3 is 18 residues long.

This rearrangement joins TRBV19 to TRBJ1-2, with TRBD1 matching over 9 bases. The germline gives CDR1 LNHDA, CDR2 SQIVND (reference sequence). Germline trimming cut 3 bases from V and 7 bases from J; bases unmatched to any gene: 3. This CDR3 spans 13 amino acids. CDR3 DNA: TGTGCCAGTAGTATCAGGACAGGGGCTGGCTACACCTTC. Protein: CASSIRTGAGYTF.

The chain carries TRBV30 and TRBJ1-5, with TRBD1 identical over 7 bases. The germline gives CDR1 GTSNPN, CDR2 SVGIG (reference sequence). V was clipped by 5 bases and J by 4 bases; unmatched bases: 8. CDR3 length: 14 residues. In DNA, the CDR3 is TGTGCCTGGGGTTGGGCAGGGGGAAATCAGCCCCAGCATTTT. Protein sequence: CAWGWAGGNQPQHF. The full variable domain, in which reference TRBV30 and TRBJ1-5 provide the parts outside the CDR3, is SQTIHQWPATLVQPVGSPLSLECTVEGTSNPNLYWYRQAAGRGLQLLFYSVGIGQISSEVPQNLSASRPQDRQFILSSKKLLLSDSGFYLCAWGWAGGNQPQHFGDGTRLSIL.

This rearrangement joins TRBV11-2 to TRBJ2-2, with TRBD2 identical over 8 bases. Germline CDR1 SGHAT, CDR2 FQNNGV. The V and J ends lost 2 bases and 4 bases, in that order; junction bases with no gene match: 9. There are 17 residues in the CDR3. This CDR3 reads CASSLTFGLAATGELFF. CDR3 DNA: TGTGCCAGCAGCTTAACTTTCGGACTAGCCGCCACCGGGGAGCTGTTTTTT.

The chain couples TRBV5-1 to TRBJ2-7, with D unclear. Trimming pared 2 bases from V and 5 bases from J, leaving 8 bases between. Germline CDR1 and CDR2: SGHRS and YFSETQ. The CDR3 length is 12 residues. CDR3 protein: CASSLVADEQYF. The CDR3 nucleotides are TGCGCCAGCAGCTTAGTTGCGGACGAGCAGTACTTC.

The chain joins TRBV5-1 to TRBJ1-3; 9 positions match TRBD1. Germline CDR1 reads SGHRS; CDR2 reads YFSETQ. V lost 1 base and J lost 4; bases outside the gene matches: 9. The CDR3 contains 17 residues. The CDR3 spells CASSLRYDRGSGNTIYF. The CDR3 coding sequence is TGCGCCAGCAGCTTGCGTTACGACAGGGGGTCCGGAAACACCATATATTTT.

This CDR3 is CASSQGEYAGRDTEAFF. The CDR3 nucleotides read TGCGCCAGCAGCCAAGGGGAGTATGCGGGGAGGGACACTGAAGCTTTCTTT. The rearrangement joins TRBV4-1 to TRBJ1-1; unclear D gene. The V end was cut by 1 base, the J end by 3 bases, with 18 bases between. This CDR3 spans 17 amino acids. Germline lookup yields CDR1 MGHRA and CDR2 YSYEKL.

The chain links TRBV30 to TRBJ1-5; tentatively, D is TRBD1 (6 bases). CDR1 GTSNPN and CDR2 SVGIG come from the germline V gene (reference sequence). CDR3 length equals 14 residues. Trimming removed 2 bases from V and 3 bases from J, with 11 bases in between. CDR3 protein: CAWSPGQLNQPQHF. The CDR3 DNA reads as TGTGCCTGGAGTCCCGGACAGCTCAATCAGCCCCAGCATTTT.

This clone occurred once. The rearrangement uses TRBV14 and TRBJ2-3; a possible D gene is TRBD1 (7 bases). CDR3 length: 15 amino acids. Germline V gives CDR1 SGHDN, CDR2 FVKESK. V lost 4 bases, J lost 6 bases, and 17 bases lay in between. CDR3 protein: CASSRRGLGGDTQYF. In DNA, the CDR3 is TGTGCCAGCAGCCGTAGGGGGCTTGGAGGGGATACGCAGTATTTT.

This chain joins TRBV9 and TRBJ1-2; D possibly corresponds to TRBD1 (5 bases). Germline CDR1 is SGDLS and CDR2 is YYNGEE. The CDR3 contains 16 residues. With 0 bases removed from V and 3 bases from J, the gap between germline ends came to 15 bases. CDR3 sequence reads: CASSVEPVQADYGYTF. DNA of the CDR3: TGTGCCAGCAGCGTAGAACCCGTACAGGCGGACTATGGCTACACCTTC.

The chain couples TRBV2 to TRBJ1-3, with unresolved D. This CDR3 is 15 amino acids long. Trimming stripped 5 bases from V and 0 bases from J, with 11 bases between. Germline-derived CDR1 and CDR2 are SNHLY and FYNNEI. The CDR3 here is CASSREGFSGNTIYF. The CDR3 DNA reads as TGTGCCAGCAGTAGAGAGGGCTTCTCTGGAAACACCATATATTTT.

The chain links TRBV5-1 to TRBJ1-5; unclear D gene. CDR1 is SGHRS, CDR2 YFSETQ, per germline. This CDR3 is built from 13 residues. V gave up 1 base and J gave up 7 bases, with 9 bases separating them. The CDR3 loop is CASSLSANQPQHF. The CDR3, as DNA: TGCGCCAGCAGCTTGAGCGCGAACCAGCCCCAGCATTTT.

The V and J genes are TRBV7-9 and TRBJ1-3; D not certain. CDR3 length equals 13 residues. V was trimmed by 5 bases and J by 4 bases, leaving 9 bases between them. In germline, CDR1 is SEHNR, CDR2 FQNEAQ (reference sequence). The CDR3 DNA is TGTGCCAGCAGCGCGACACCCGGAAACACCATATATTTT. This encodes CASSATPGNTIYF.

This clone was detected only a few times. This chain joins TRBV5-1 and TRBJ2-1; 10 bases are shared with TRBD2. CDR1 and CDR2 (germline): SGHRS, YFSETQ. The J segment lost 10 bases and the V segment lost 0 bases, leaving 4 bases of the junction unmatched. CDR3 length equals 14 residues. The CDR3 DNA reads as TGCGCCAGCAGCTTGGGACTAGCGGGTCAGGAGCAGTTCTTC. This sequence encodes CASSLGLAGQEQFF. Using reference TRBV5-1 and TRBJ2-1 for the parts outside the CDR3, the full variable domain is KAGVTQTPRYLIKTRGQQVTLSCSPISGHRSVSWYQQTPGQGLQFLFEYFSETQRNKGNFPGRFSGRQFSNSRSEMNVSTLELGDSALYLCASSLGLAGQEQFFGPGTRLTVL.

The V call is TRBV11-2, the J call TRBJ2-7; TRBD2 matches at 10 bases. After removal of 5 bases from V and 0 bases from J, the junction contained 13 bases not matched to a gene. Germline values: CDR1 SGHAT, CDR2 FQNNGV. CDR3 length: 18 residues. The CDR3 spells CASSPRPGLAGVSYEQYF. The CDR3 nucleotides read TGTGCCAGCAGCCCCCGACCTGGTCTAGCGGGAGTCTCCTACGAGCAGTACTTC.

The chain recombines TRBV5-1 with TRBJ2-1, with a weak D call TRBD2 (5 bases). The ends were cut back, 0 bases at V and 0 bases at J, with 10 bases in the middle. Germline assignment: CDR1 SGHRS and CDR2 YFSETQ. CDR3 length: 16 amino acids. The CDR3 DNA follows: TGCGCCAGCAGCTTGGAAATAGGGAGCTCCTACAATGAGCAGTTCTTC. Protein product: CASSLEIGSSYNEQFF.

The chain employs TRBV27 and TRBJ2-7, with TRBD1 matching 7 bases. V lost 8 bases to trimming and J lost 0 bases; unmatched junction nucleotides: 7. Per the germline V gene, CDR1 is MNHEY and CDR2 is SMNVEV (reference sequence). The CDR3 length is 14 residues. CDR3 sequence: CASGRQGSSYEQYF. CDR3 nucleotide sequence: TGTGCCAGCGGGAGACAGGGCAGCTCCTACGAGCAGTACTTC.